The next 14 T cell receptor beta chains were all read from a single sample in a study of T cells expressing NK-cell markers. TCRdb processed the 5' RACE reads again and assigns one entry to each CDR3 protein, with no DNA. The sample features about 460,000 distinct CDR3 sequences, with more than 1.4% in its top ten. The sample comprised blood T cells: a sorted CD56 or NKG2C T cell subset, CD4+ or CD8+ T cells, or bulk PBMC T cells (not recorded which). The receptors here all came from a woman aged 45-65 years in good health.

The rearrangement joins TRBV10-2 to TRBJ1-3. Looked up from germline, CDR1 is WSHSY and CDR2 is SAAADI. The CDR3 runs 14 residues. The CDR3 is CASSDSYSGNTIYF.

The chain has TRBV10-1 and TRBJ1-6. There are 14 residues in the CDR3. Germline V lookup: CDR1 WNHNN, CDR2 SYGVQD (reference sequence). CDR3 amino acids: CASSRTANNSPLHF.

The V gene is TRBV5-1, the J gene TRBJ2-1; TCRdb's D gene call, TRBD1, goes unchecked for lack of DNA. Germline V gives CDR1 SGHRS, CDR2 YFSETQ. The CDR3 is made up of 16 amino acids. The CDR3 loop is CASSLEGADRYNEQFF.

The chain employs TRBV20-1 and TRBJ2-7; TCRdb calls TRBD2, which cannot be checked without DNA. Germline CDR1 and CDR2: DFQATT and SNEGSKA (reference sequence). The CDR3 runs 15 residues. This chain's CDR3 is CSASSSGRPSLEQYF.

The chain has TRBV5-4 and TRBJ2-2; no DNA is available, so the TRBD1 call from TCRdb remains unchecked. CDR1 and CDR2 from the germline V gene are SGHNT and YYREEE (reference sequence). This CDR3 spans 16 amino acids. The CDR3 sequence: CASSSGTGGVIGELFF.

The chain carries TRBV2 and TRBJ2-7; with no DNA, the TCRdb D assignment of TRBD1 cannot be verified. Looked up from germline, CDR1 is SNHLY and CDR2 is FYNNEI. This CDR3 spans 11 amino acids. The CDR3 protein is CASQGPYEQYF.

The CDR3 loop is CASSQVGIEQYF. J is TRBJ2-7 and V is TRBV14. This CDR3 spans 12 amino acids. Germline values: CDR1 SGHDN, CDR2 FVKESK. The complete variable domain, with remaining parts taken from reference TRBV14 and TRBJ2-7, reads EAGVTQFPSHSVIEKGQTVTLRCDPISGHDNLYWYRRVMGKEIKFLLHFVKESKQDESGMPNNRFLAERTGGTYSTLKVQPAELEDSGVYFCASSQVGIEQYFGPGTRLTVT.

This chain uses TRBV7-8 with TRBJ2-1. Germline loops: CDR1 SGHVS, CDR2 FQNEAQ. The CDR3 runs to 15 residues. The chain's CDR3 is CASSKRRVSYNEQFF.

The chain joins TRBV9 to TRBJ1-2. CDR3 length: 13 amino acids. The germline V gene encodes CDR1 SGDLS and CDR2 YYNGEE. CDR3 sequence reads: CASSANSNYGYTF.

V usage is TRBV2 and J usage is TRBJ1-5; absent DNA, TCRdb's TRBD1 call cannot be checked. Per the germline V gene, CDR1 is SNHLY and CDR2 is FYNNEI. There are 14 residues in the CDR3. CDR3 in amino acids: CASKGTVLSAAQHF.

V is TRBV12-3 or TRBV12-4 and J is TRBJ1-2; TCRdb names TRBD1, which stays unverified in the absence of DNA. The CDR3 is 13 residues long. CDR3 protein: CASSFQGALGYTF.

This chain links TRBV14 with TRBJ2-3; TCRdb picks TRBD1, but there is no DNA to check that call. Germline lookup yields CDR1 SGHDN and CDR2 FVKESK. The CDR3 contains 14 residues. This chain's CDR3 is CASSRGQPGDTQYF.

The CDR3 region is CASNKAELPEQYF. The chain has TRBV2 and TRBJ2-7. This CDR3 has 13 residues. CDR1 and CDR2 (germline): SNHLY, FYNNEI. Together with reference TRBV2 and TRBJ2-7, the CDR3 gives the full variable domain: EPEVTQTPSHQVTQMGQEVILRCVPISNHLYFYWYRQILGQKVEFLVSFYNNEISEKSEIFDDQFSVERPDGSNFTLKIRSTKLEDSAMYFCASNKAELPEQYFGPGTRLTVT.

This rearrangement joins TRBV15 to TRBJ1-2. The CDR3 is 13 residues long. Germline V gives CDR1 LNHNV, CDR2 YYDKDF (reference sequence). CDR3 amino acids: CATSSGWDYGYTF.